Detailed here is one T cell receptor beta chain. The sample holds one count of this clone. The antigen it recognizes is unknown. No much larger clone is present one base from it, and per-base qualities are unavailable. Library construction relied on the immunoSEQ multiplex PCR assay. The multiplex PCR relied on a mix of 60 forward primers for TCR Vbeta segments and 13 reverse primers for TCR Jbeta segments. A multiplex PCR assay on genomic DNA amplified the CDR3 region of rearranged TCR beta genes. The Illumina HiSeq System was used to sequence the amplified TCR beta libraries as 87-base-pair reads. Under the source paper's analysis protocol: Across the 700 or so repertoires, a later analysis counted 80 million or so unique TCR beta chains, 9.5 million to 13 million of which were shared by at least two donors. To remove PCR and sequencing errors, raw reads were error-corrected and collapsed into unique sequences using a nearest-neighbor algorithm that merged closely related sequences. To assign V, D and J gene segments, CDR3 sequences were aligned to IMGT reference sequences. For a sequence to be retained, at least a six-nucleotide match to both a V gene segment and a J gene segment was required. Rearrangements were called productive when the CDR3 lacked stop codons and stayed in frame with V and J; all others were non-productive. CDR3 was defined according to IMGT convention as the region running from the second conserved V-encoded cysteine to the conserved J-encoded phenylalanine. The earlier analysis of 500 to 650 of the donors excluded any sequence lacking an unambiguous match to a single V gene segment. An earlier analysis of some 610 of the donors called V segments functional above 56.7% productive rearrangements and segregating when the between-donor standard deviation exceeded 5%. A statistical classification framework was developed to diagnose cytomegalovirus status using the catalog of TCR beta chain sequences. In a later analysis, TCR nucleotide sequences were compared against IMGT/GENE-DB human TR gene sequences so that V and J genes could be assigned. In a later analysis, CDR3 sequences and most-parsimonious VDJ recombination scenarios were assigned using the TCRdist pipeline. In a later analysis, every TCR beta chain was defined by the combination of its CDR3 amino acid sequence and its V-gene family, and reads without a unique V-gene family were dropped. To address suspected cross-contamination and a sequencing artifact, a later analysis removed a few hundred highly shared, low-generation-probability nucleotide sequences. For each public chain, a later analysis derived a clonal expansion index from normalized ranks of inferred template counts within each repertoire. A later analysis computed generation probabilities with a VDJ recombination model fitted to out-of-frame rearrangements, and checked the results against IGoR. In a later analysis, TCR-TCR, TCR-HLA and TCR-CMV co-occurrence was scored with hypergeometric tests, and a repertoire-size bias correction was applied to TCR pairs. In a later analysis, false discovery rates were estimated by permuting HLA or CMV assignments 20 times. In a later analysis, co-occurring TCRs were grouped using DBSCAN, and TCRdist sequence similarity was added for clustering within HLA-allele-positive subsets. Repertoires with fewer than 30,000 or more than 120,000 public chains, plus five repertoires with anomalous nucleotide sharing, were excluded from co-occurrence clustering. The immuneACCESS repertoire file appears here via TCRdb, limited to in-frame rearrangements. These files lack a portion of the clones; in checked studies, under half of the deficit traces to unresolved V genes, and the cause of the others is not known. The V and J calls and the clone size are those of that table, but D and trimming were determined from the DNA. Across this sample there are 150,000 or so clones, with 80% to 85% seen only once. In total, the top ten clones hold approximately 1.9% of the sample.

In total, approximately 690 healthy bone marrow donors made up the cohort. At the time of sampling, every cohort member was nominally healthy, though immune exposures that went unrecorded were likely present. The donor was CMV seronegative and belonged to the group of under 400 seronegative cohort members. A peripheral blood sample was collected from each donor, and TCR beta sequencing was performed on peripheral blood mononuclear cells. The Qiagen DNeasy Blood Extraction Kit was used to extract genomic DNA from the blood cell samples. This sample is drawn from a study of cytomegalovirus exposure and HLA in healthy donors (dated 2017 in TCRdb). Regarding the study in general: In an earlier analysis of fewer than 750 of the donors, about 260 Gb of sequence data and some 100 million unique TCR beta sequences from about 179 million T cells were reported. HLA typing covered class I and class II loci at four-digit resolution. The T cell repertoires of 670 or so subjects were profiled by immunosequencing and related to cytomegalovirus serostatus. Four or five DR-DQ haplotypes were handled as single units for association and clustering because linkage in the cohort was strong. Alongside the repertoire data, information on donor age, sex, ethnicity and CMV serostatus was compiled. Among around 400 genotyped donors of the cohort, an average of 235,054 unique TCR beta nucleotide sequences were sequenced per donor, roughly 18% of them non-productive. An earlier analysis of roughly 580 of the donors used high-throughput TCR beta sequencing to judge whether each TCR beta V gene segment behaved as functional or pseudogenic. The study aimed to test whether signatures of past pathogen exposure could be identified by cataloging public T cell receptors. In a later genetic analysis, genome-wide SNP genotypes for about 55% of the roughly 670 donors were used, and that subset was treated as a discovery cohort. The genetic ancestry cluster associated with self-reported Caucasian donors included roughly four fifths of the roughly 390 genotyped donors. High-throughput TCR immunosequencing, statistical association of individual TCRs with disease status, and machine learning were combined to predict cytomegalovirus infection status. A later analysis re-analyzed previously published TCR beta repertoires from 666 donors and added high-resolution HLA genotyping to study TCR occurrence patterns. Along with the approximately 670-subject first cohort, a separate validation cohort of over a hundred different subjects was used. The number of typed donors differed by locus: roughly 620-630 for A, B, C, DRB1 and DQB1; roughly 510 for DQA1; around 610 for DPA1; and 400 to 480 for DPB1. Rather than drawing on any new phenotypic data, the later analysis identified candidate immune exposures from TCR beta sequences and the way those sequences occurred across donors. All discovery cohort repertoires had been generated using a single sequencing platform. An early release covering roughly 600 HLA-typed donors comprised 300 to 350 gigabases of sequencing data and around 85 million unique TCR sequences. Findings and caveats that apply to the study as a whole: Broadly in line with IMGT annotations, most TCR beta V segments showed up in productive rearrangements about 87% or about 30% of the time in an earlier analysis of under 700 of the donors. According to a later genetic analysis, donors in an Asian-associated ancestry cluster had fewer N-insertions in productive TCRs than the roughly 700-donor mean. When HLA alleles, especially DR and DQ, strongly co-occurred, attributing TCR associations to individual alleles was difficult. Several of the top co-occurrence clusters appeared to be linked to parvovirus B19, influenza, CMV and Epstein-Barr virus, according to a later analysis. A total of about 150 TCR beta chains were listed by the study as associated with cytomegalovirus. The cohort was sequenced for TCR beta chains only, and without alpha or paired-chain data the features that could be detected were limited. CMV serostatus was the only immune exposure information available for the cohort. Because HLA typing was unavailable for some donors at each locus, only the typed subset was used in association tests. In a later analysis, TCR association rates were found to vary across HLA loci, with the most associated TCRs seen for DRB1 alleles and the fewest for HLA-C alleles. A later analysis found that HLA-associated TCR beta chains were more clonally expanded and had lower generation probabilities than equally common non-associated chains. Most TCR sequences were seen in very few donors, while some public TCRs were found in many individuals. Three of the identified cytomegalovirus-associated TCR beta chains were confirmed in vitro to be specific for cytomegalovirus antigens. A later analysis associated 17,000 or so TCR beta sequences with specific HLA alleles at a false discovery rate of 0.05. Roughly uniform sequencing depth across donors was assumed in presence/absence analyses, although this assumption may not hold. The classifier was reported to diagnose cytomegalovirus status with high specificity and sensitivity in both the original and validation cohorts. A further reported finding was that TCR beta sequences accurately predicted the HLA-A and HLA-B alleles for most subjects in the first cohort. The authors suggested that the approach could potentially be generalized to other disease states and immunological phenotypes. In a later analysis, most CMV-associated TCR beta chains were found to appear HLA-restricted, with HLA associations seemingly driven largely by CMV exposure. The sequencing pipeline was judged likely to have produced a cluster of highly shared sequence variants as a technical artifact. An association between a missense DCLRE1C variant and V-gene and J-gene trimming of TCR beta chains was found in a later genetic analysis and replicated in an independent cohort. Roughly 17 rarely observed V segments, including chromosome 9 orphons, were excluded from the earlier analysis of about 600 of the donors because counts were too low. Linkage disequilibrium might explain the correlated functional status among segregating V segments, but an unknown experimental factor could not be ruled out.

The TCR was taken from a man between 18 and 29 years old in good health and CMV-seronegative. Sequencing input: PBMCs.

The sequence in DNA is TGTGCCAGCAGTACAGGGGTAACGGGGGCCAACGTCCTGACTTTC. This gives the protein CASSTGVTGANVLTF. The chain links TRBV27 with TRBJ2-6, with 7 bases in between that match TRBD1. The junction shows trimming of 5 bases on V and 4 bases on J, and the gene matches do not reach 5 bases of it. Looking up the germline V gene (reference sequence) yields CDR1 MNHEY and CDR2 SMNVEV. Inclusive of the bounding cysteine and phenylalanine, the CDR3 is 15 residues long. Left in the record is the CDR3 DNA by itself, 45 bases read in frame from the first base.